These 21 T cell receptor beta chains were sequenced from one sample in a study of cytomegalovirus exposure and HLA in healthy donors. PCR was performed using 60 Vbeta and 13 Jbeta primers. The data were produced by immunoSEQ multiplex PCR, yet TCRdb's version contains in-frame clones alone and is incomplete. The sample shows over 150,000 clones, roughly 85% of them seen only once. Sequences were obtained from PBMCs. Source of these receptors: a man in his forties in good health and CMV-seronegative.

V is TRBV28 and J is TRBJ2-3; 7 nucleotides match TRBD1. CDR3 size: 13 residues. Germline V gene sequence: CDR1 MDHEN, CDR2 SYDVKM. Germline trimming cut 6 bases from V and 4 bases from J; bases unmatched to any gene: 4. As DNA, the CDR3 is TGTGCCAGCAGACCGACAGGGCCAGATACGCAGTATTTT. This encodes CASRPTGPDTQYF.

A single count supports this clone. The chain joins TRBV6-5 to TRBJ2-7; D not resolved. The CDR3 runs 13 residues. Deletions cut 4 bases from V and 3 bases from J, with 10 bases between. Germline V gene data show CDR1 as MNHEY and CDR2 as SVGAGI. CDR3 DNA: TGTGCCAGCAGTTTCGGCGGAAGCTACGAGCAGTACTTC. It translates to CASSFGGSYEQYF.

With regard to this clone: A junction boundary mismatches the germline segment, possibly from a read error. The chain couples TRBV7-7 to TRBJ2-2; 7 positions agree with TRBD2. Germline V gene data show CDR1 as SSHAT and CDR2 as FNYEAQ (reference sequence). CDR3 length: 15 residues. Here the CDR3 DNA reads TGTGCTAGCAGCCCCACGAGCGGGACCGGCGGGGAGCTGTTTTTT. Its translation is CASSPTSGTGGELFF.

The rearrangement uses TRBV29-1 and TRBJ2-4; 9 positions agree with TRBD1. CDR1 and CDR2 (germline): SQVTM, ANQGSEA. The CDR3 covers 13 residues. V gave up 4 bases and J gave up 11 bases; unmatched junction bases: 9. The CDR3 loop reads CSVVRQGDSVQYF. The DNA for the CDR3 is TGCAGCGTTGTTCGACAGGGGGATTCGGTTCAGTACTTC.

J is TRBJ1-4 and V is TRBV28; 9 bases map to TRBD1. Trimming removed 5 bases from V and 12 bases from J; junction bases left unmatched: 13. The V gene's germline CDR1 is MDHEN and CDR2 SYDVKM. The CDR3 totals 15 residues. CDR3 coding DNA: TGTGCCAGCAGTCCGCCCGGGACAGGGACCGAAGAACTGTTTTTT. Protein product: CASSPPGTGTEELFF.

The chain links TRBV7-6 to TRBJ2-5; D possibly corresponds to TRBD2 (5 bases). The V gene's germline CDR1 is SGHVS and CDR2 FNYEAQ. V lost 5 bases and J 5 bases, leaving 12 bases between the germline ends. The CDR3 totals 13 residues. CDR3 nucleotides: TGTGCCAGCAGCCCAGACTACCGGGAGACCCAGTACTTC. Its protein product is CASSPDYRETQYF.

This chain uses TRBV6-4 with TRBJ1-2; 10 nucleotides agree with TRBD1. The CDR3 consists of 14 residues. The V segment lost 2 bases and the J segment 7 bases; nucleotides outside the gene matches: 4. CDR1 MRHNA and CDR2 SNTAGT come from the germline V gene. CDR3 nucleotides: TGTGCCAGCAGTGACCGGACAGGGGGAACTGGCTACACCTTC. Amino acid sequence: CASSDRTGGTGYTF.

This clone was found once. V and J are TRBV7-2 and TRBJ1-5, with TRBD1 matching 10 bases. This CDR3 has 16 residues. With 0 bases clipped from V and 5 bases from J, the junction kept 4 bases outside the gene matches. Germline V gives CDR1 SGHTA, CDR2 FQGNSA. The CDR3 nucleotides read TGTGCCAGCAGCTTAGCCGGGACAGGGGCGTATCAGCCCCAGCATTTT. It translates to CASSLAGTGAYQPQHF. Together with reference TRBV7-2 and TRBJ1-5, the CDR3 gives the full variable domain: GAGVSQSPSNKVTEKGKDVELRCDPISGHTALYWYRQSLGQGLEFLIYFQGNSAPDKSGLPSDRFSAERTGGSVSTLTIQRTQQEDSAVYLCASSLAGTGAYQPQHFGDGTRLSIL.

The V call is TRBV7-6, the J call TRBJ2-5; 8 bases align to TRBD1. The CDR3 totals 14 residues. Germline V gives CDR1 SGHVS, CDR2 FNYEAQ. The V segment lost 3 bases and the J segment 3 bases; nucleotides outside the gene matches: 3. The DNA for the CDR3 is TGTGCCAGCAGCTTGGGACAGGCCAAAGAGACCCAGTACTTC. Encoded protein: CASSLGQAKETQYF.

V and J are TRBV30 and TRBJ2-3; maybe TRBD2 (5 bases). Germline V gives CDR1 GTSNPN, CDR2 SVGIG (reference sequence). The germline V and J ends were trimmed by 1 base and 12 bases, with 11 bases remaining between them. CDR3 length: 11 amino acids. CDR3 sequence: CAWSAGSHQYF. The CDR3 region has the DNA TGTGCCTGGAGTGCGGGATCACATCAGTATTTT.

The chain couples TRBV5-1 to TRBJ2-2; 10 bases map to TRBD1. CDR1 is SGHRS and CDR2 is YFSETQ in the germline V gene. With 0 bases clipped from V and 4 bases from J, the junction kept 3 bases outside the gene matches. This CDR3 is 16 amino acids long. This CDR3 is CASSLEGTGVTGELFF. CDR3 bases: TGCGCCAGCAGCTTGGAAGGGACAGGGGTCACCGGGGAGCTGTTTTTT.

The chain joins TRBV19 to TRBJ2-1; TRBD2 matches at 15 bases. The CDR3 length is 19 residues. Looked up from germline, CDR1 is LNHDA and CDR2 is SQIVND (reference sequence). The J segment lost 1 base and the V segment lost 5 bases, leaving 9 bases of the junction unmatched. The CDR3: CASSVRGGLAGGSYNEQFF. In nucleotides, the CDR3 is TGTGCCAGTAGTGTAAGGGGTGGACTAGCGGGAGGGTCCTACAATGAGCAGTTCTTC.

The CDR3: CASSLVGSGRPGANVLTF. The CDR3 bases are TGTGCCAGCAGCTTAGTTGGCAGCGGGAGGCCTGGGGCCAACGTCCTGACTTTC. This chain connects TRBV7-9 to TRBJ2-6, with 9 bases aligning to TRBD2. The CDR3 has 18 amino acids. J was trimmed by 2 bases and V by 1 base; bases with no gene match: 6. CDR1 and CDR2 (germline): SEHNR, FQNEAQ (reference sequence).

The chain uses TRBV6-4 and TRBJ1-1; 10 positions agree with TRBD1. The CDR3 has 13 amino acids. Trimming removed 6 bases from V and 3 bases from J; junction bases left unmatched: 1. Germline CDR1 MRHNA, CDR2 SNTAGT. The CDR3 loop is CASSGQGDTEAFF. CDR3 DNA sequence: TGTGCCAGCAGCGGACAGGGGGACACTGAAGCTTTCTTT.

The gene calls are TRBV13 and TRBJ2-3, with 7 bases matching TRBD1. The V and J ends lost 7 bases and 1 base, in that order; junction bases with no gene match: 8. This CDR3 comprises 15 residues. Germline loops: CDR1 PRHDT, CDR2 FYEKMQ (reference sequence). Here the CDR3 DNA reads TGTGCCAGCACCGGACAGGTCCGCCGCACAGATACGCAGTATTTT. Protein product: CASTGQVRRTDTQYF.

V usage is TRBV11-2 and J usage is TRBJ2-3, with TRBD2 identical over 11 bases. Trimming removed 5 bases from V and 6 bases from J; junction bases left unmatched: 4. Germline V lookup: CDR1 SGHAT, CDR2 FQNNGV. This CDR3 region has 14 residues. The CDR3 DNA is TGTGCCAGCAGCCCTAGCGGGAGGCTCGATACGCAGTATTTT. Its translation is CASSPSGRLDTQYF.

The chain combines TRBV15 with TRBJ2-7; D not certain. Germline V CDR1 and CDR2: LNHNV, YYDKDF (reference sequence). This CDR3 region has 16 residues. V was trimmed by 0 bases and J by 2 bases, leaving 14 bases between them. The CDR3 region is CATSRDPNRQAYEQYF. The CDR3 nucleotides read TGTGCCACCAGCAGAGACCCAAACAGACAAGCCTACGAGCAGTACTTC.

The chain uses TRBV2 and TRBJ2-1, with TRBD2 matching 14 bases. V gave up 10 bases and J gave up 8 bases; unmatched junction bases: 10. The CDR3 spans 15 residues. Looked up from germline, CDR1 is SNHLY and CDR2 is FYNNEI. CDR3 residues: CAIDGLAGGVDEQFF. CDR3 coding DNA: TGTGCCATCGATGGACTAGCGGGAGGTGTTGATGAGCAGTTCTTC.

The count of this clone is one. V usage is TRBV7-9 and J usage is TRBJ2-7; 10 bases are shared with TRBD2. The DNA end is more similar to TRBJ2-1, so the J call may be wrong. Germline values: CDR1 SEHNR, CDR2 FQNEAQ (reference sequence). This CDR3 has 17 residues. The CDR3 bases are TGTGCCAGCAGCGGCGGCGCCCTAGCGGGAGTATTTAATGAGCAGTTCTTC. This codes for CASSGGALAGVFNEQFF.

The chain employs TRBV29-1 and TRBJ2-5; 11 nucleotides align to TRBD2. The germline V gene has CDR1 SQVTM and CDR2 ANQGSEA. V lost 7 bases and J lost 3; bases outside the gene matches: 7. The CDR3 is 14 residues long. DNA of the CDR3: TGCAGCGGGGGGATGACTAGCGGGAAAGAGACCCAGTACTTC. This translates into CSGGMTSGKETQYF.

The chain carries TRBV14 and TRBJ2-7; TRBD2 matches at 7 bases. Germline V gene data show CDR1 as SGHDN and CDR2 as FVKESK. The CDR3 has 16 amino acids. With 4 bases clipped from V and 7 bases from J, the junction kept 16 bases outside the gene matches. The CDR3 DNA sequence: TGTGCCAGCAGCCGGGGGGGGAGGGCCAGTCCGGGGGAGCAGTACTTC. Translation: CASSRGGRASPGEQYF.